This is a list of T cell receptor beta chains from one sample in a study of post-analysis software for immune sequencing data. TCRdb re-called the PCR reads through MiXCR, storing one row per CDR3 protein. The sample holds roughly 180,000 distinct CDR3 sequences, approximately 30% seen once. The sequencing sample was made of blood. These receptors all stem from a girl between 10 and 17 years old with multiple sclerosis. The CDR3 runs from the conserved cysteine through the conserved F or W. Fields, in order: clone size, V gene, D gene, J gene, CDR3 length, CDR3 protein, CDR3 DNA. The D gene is left open where the match is weak. Clone size is stated in some rows and not others, as once, few, many or a class when expanded.

clone_size: many; v_call: TRBV10-3; d_call: TRBD2; j_call: TRBJ2-3; cdr3_length: 17; cdr3_aa: CATDPLAGGPGTDTQYF; cdr3_nt: TGTGCCACCGACCCACTAGCGGGAGGGCCCGGGACAGATACGCAGTATTTT
clone_size: few; v_call: TRBV15; d_call: NA; j_call: TRBJ1-1; cdr3_length: 15; cdr3_aa: CATSRDRGTNTEAFF; cdr3_nt: TGTGCCACCAGCAGAGATCGGGGGACGAACACTGAAGCTTTCTTT
clone_size: many; v_call: TRBV12-3/TRBV12-4; d_call: NA; j_call: TRBJ2-3; cdr3_length: 15; cdr3_aa: CASTRPQGTTDTQYF; cdr3_nt: TGTGCCAGCACCCGGCCCCAGGGGACCACAGATACGCAGTATTTT
clone_size: many; v_call: TRBV5-1; d_call: TRBD1; j_call: TRBJ1-1; cdr3_length: 15; cdr3_aa: CASSLSGGHKTEAFF; cdr3_nt: TGCGCCAGCAGCTTATCAGGGGGGCACAAAACTGAAGCTTTCTTT
clone_size: NA; v_call: TRBV4-2; d_call: NA; j_call: TRBJ1-1; cdr3_length: 15; cdr3_aa: CASSQGRGVNTGAFF; cdr3_nt: TGTGCCAGCAGCCAAGGTCGTGGGGTGAACACTGGAGCTTTCTTT
clone_size: few; v_call: TRBV3-1; d_call: NA; j_call: TRBJ2-1; cdr3_length: 13; cdr3_aa: CASSQARYNEQFF; cdr3_nt: TGTGCCAGCAGCCAGGCACGTTACAATGAGCAGTTCTTC
clone_size: many; v_call: TRBV27; d_call: TRBD2; j_call: TRBJ2-1; cdr3_length: 15; cdr3_aa: CASSLTGGGRDEQFF; cdr3_nt: TGTGCCAGCAGTTTAACGGGAGGGGGACGGGATGAGCAGTTCTTC
clone_size: NA; v_call: TRBV11-2; d_call: NA; j_call: TRBJ1-6; cdr3_length: 14; cdr3_aa: CASSLDQIGSPLHF; cdr3_nt: TGTGCCAGCAGCTTAGATCAGATCGGTTCACCCCTCCACTTT
clone_size: NA; v_call: TRBV12-3/TRBV12-4; d_call: NA; j_call: TRBJ2-2; cdr3_length: 16; cdr3_aa: CASSLGGLLATGELFF; cdr3_nt: TGTGCCAGCAGTTTAGGAGGACTGCTTGCCACCGGGGAGCTGTTTTTT
clone_size: many; v_call: TRBV10-3; d_call: TRBD2; j_call: TRBJ2-1; cdr3_length: 15; cdr3_aa: CAISGREALSAEQFF; cdr3_nt: TGTGCCATCAGTGGCCGGGAGGCACTTTCCGCTGAGCAGTTCTTC
clone_size: NA; v_call: TRBV7-3; d_call: NA; j_call: TRBJ2-1; cdr3_length: 15; cdr3_aa: CASNLGLVGDNEQFF; cdr3_nt: TGTGCCAGCAACTTAGGCCTAGTGGGGGACAATGAGCAGTTCTTC
clone_size: few; v_call: TRBV7-9; d_call: NA; j_call: TRBJ1-1; cdr3_length: 12; cdr3_aa: CASSPTLNEAFF; cdr3_nt: TGTGCCAGCAGCCCCACTTTAAATGAAGCTTTCTTT
clone_size: few; v_call: TRBV20-1; d_call: NA; j_call: TRBJ2-1; cdr3_length: 13; cdr3_aa: CSAPPSRWNEQFF; cdr3_nt: TGCAGTGCCCCCCCCTCCCGTTGGAATGAGCAGTTCTTC
clone_size: few; v_call: TRBV7-2; d_call: TRBD2; j_call: TRBJ2-1; cdr3_length: 16; cdr3_aa: CASSAGSGSSYNEQFF; cdr3_nt: TGTGCCAGCAGCGCCGGTAGCGGGAGCTCCTACAATGAGCAGTTCTTC
clone_size: many; v_call: TRBV20-1; d_call: NA; j_call: TRBJ2-7; cdr3_length: 13; cdr3_aa: CSAREAASSEQYF; cdr3_nt: TGCAGTGCTAGAGAGGCGGCTTCGAGCGAGCAGTACTTC
clone_size: once; v_call: TRBV4-1; d_call: NA; j_call: TRBJ1-5; cdr3_length: 14; cdr3_aa: CASSQWGGEQAQHF; cdr3_nt: TGCGCCAGCAGCCAATGGGGGGGCGAACAGGCCCAGCATTTT
clone_size: few; v_call: TRBV2; d_call: NA; j_call: TRBJ2-2; cdr3_length: 12; cdr3_aa: CASTQGSGELFF; cdr3_nt: TGTGCCAGCACCCAGGGGTCCGGGGAGCTGTTTTTT
clone_size: many; v_call: TRBV29-1; d_call: NA; j_call: TRBJ2-5; cdr3_length: 12; cdr3_aa: CSVGESQETQYF; cdr3_nt: TGCAGCGTTGGGGAGTCCCAAGAGACCCAGTACTTC
clone_size: NA; v_call: TRBV4-1; d_call: NA; j_call: TRBJ1-1; cdr3_length: 17; cdr3_aa: CASSQDQGRTLNTEAFF; cdr3_nt: TGCGCCAGCAGCCAAGATCAGGGACGGACTCTGAACACTGAAGCTTTCTTT
clone_size: many; v_call: TRBV6-6; d_call: NA; j_call: TRBJ1-6; cdr3_length: 15; cdr3_aa: CASSYSRDGRSPLHF; cdr3_nt: TGTGCCAGCAGTTACTCGAGGGACGGCAGGTCACCCCTCCACTTT
clone_size: NA; v_call: TRBV27; d_call: NA; j_call: TRBJ2-2; cdr3_length: 12; cdr3_aa: CASSFGAGELFF; cdr3_nt: TGTGCCAGCAGTTTTGGGGCTGGGGAGCTGTTTTTT
clone_size: many; v_call: TRBV15; d_call: NA; j_call: TRBJ1-6; cdr3_length: 19; cdr3_aa: CATSRDGAGKSSYNSPLHF; cdr3_nt: TGTGCCACCAGCAGAGATGGGGCGGGGAAAAGCTCCTATAATTCACCCCTCCACTTT
clone_size: many; v_call: TRBV6-5; d_call: TRBD2; j_call: TRBJ2-7; cdr3_length: 13; cdr3_aa: CASSLGLAHEQYF; cdr3_nt: TGTGCCAGCAGTTTGGGACTAGCCCACGAGCAGTACTTC
clone_size: many; v_call: TRBV20-1; d_call: TRBD1; j_call: TRBJ2-7; cdr3_length: 17; cdr3_aa: CSARGDRARLASYEQYF; cdr3_nt: TGCAGTGCTAGAGGGGACAGGGCACGACTAGCTTCCTACGAGCAGTACTTC
clone_size: few; v_call: TRBV28; d_call: NA; j_call: TRBJ2-1; cdr3_length: 14; cdr3_aa: CASRFISPYNEQFF; cdr3_nt: TGTGCCAGCAGATTTATTAGCCCCTACAATGAGCAGTTCTTC
clone_size: NA; v_call: TRBV6-2/TRBV6-3; d_call: NA; j_call: TRBJ2-7; cdr3_length: 15; cdr3_aa: CASSYESGDLGEQYF; cdr3_nt: TGTGCCAGCAGTTACGAGTCCGGGGACTTGGGCGAGCAGTACTTC
clone_size: many; v_call: TRBV28; d_call: TRBD2; j_call: TRBJ2-1; cdr3_length: 15; cdr3_aa: CASSSLAGGSDEQFF; cdr3_nt: TGTGCCAGCAGTAGTCTAGCGGGAGGTAGCGATGAGCAGTTCTTC
clone_size: many; v_call: TRBV7-2; d_call: NA; j_call: TRBJ2-7; cdr3_length: 15; cdr3_aa: CASSLGPGESYEQYF; cdr3_nt: TGTGCCAGCAGCTTAGGCCCAGGGGAATCCTACGAGCAGTACTTC
clone_size: NA; v_call: TRBV6-2/TRBV6-3; d_call: NA; j_call: TRBJ1-5; cdr3_length: 14; cdr3_aa: CASRAGGYNQPQHF; cdr3_nt: TGTGCCAGCAGAGCCGGAGGGTACAATCAGCCCCAGCATTTT
clone_size: many; v_call: TRBV11-1; d_call: NA; j_call: TRBJ2-1; cdr3_length: 21; cdr3_aa: CASSQSLTGRDSLNSYNEQFF; cdr3_nt: TGTGCCAGCAGCCAGTCTCTAACCGGGCGGGACTCCTTGAACTCCTACAATGAGCAGTTCTTC
clone_size: NA; v_call: TRBV5-1; d_call: NA; j_call: TRBJ1-2; cdr3_length: 14; cdr3_aa: CASKEGQIAYGYTF; cdr3_nt: TGCGCCAGCAAAGAGGGCCAAATAGCTTATGGCTACACCTTC
clone_size: NA; v_call: TRBV4-1; d_call: TRBD2; j_call: TRBJ2-5; cdr3_length: 14; cdr3_aa: CASSQEGLAGGQYF; cdr3_nt: TGCGCCAGCAGCCAAGAAGGGCTAGCGGGAGGCCAGTACTTC
clone_size: few; v_call: TRBV12-3/TRBV12-4; d_call: TRBD1; j_call: TRBJ1-1; cdr3_length: 18; cdr3_aa: CASRTRDRGLLFQTEAFF; cdr3_nt: TGTGCCAGCAGGACCCGGGACAGGGGCCTTTTATTCCAAACTGAAGCTTTCTTT
clone_size: many; v_call: TRBV30; d_call: NA; j_call: TRBJ2-1; cdr3_length: 11; cdr3_aa: CAWSVENEQFF; cdr3_nt: TGTGCCTGGAGTGTAGAGAATGAGCAGTTCTTC
clone_size: NA; v_call: TRBV7-2; d_call: NA; j_call: TRBJ1-6; cdr3_length: 13; cdr3_aa: CASSLDGRPPLHF; cdr3_nt: TGTGCCAGCAGCTTAGATGGTAGGCCACCCCTCCACTTT
clone_size: many; v_call: TRBV6-5; d_call: TRBD2; j_call: TRBJ2-5; cdr3_length: 14; cdr3_aa: CASSYVAGVETQYF; cdr3_nt: TGTGCCAGCAGTTACGTCGCGGGAGTAGAGACCCAGTACTTC
clone_size: many; v_call: TRBV12-3/TRBV12-4; d_call: NA; j_call: TRBJ2-7; cdr3_length: 14; cdr3_aa: CASSMGYLVYEQYF; cdr3_nt: TGTGCCAGCAGTATGGGATACCTGGTGTACGAGCAGTACTTC
clone_size: many; v_call: TRBV5-1; d_call: NA; j_call: TRBJ2-1; cdr3_length: 14; cdr3_aa: CASRHDEEYNEQFF; cdr3_nt: TGCGCCAGTCGGCATGATGAAGAATACAATGAGCAGTTCTTC
clone_size: many; v_call: TRBV28; d_call: NA; j_call: TRBJ2-7; cdr3_length: 14; cdr3_aa: CASTSARGSYEQYF; cdr3_nt: TGTGCCAGCACCTCAGCCCGGGGCTCCTACGAGCAGTACTTC
clone_size: NA; v_call: TRBV19; d_call: TRBD1; j_call: TRBJ2-7; cdr3_length: 14; cdr3_aa: CASRSRDSSYEQYF; cdr3_nt: TGTGCCAGTAGATCCCGGGACAGCTCCTACGAGCAGTACTTC